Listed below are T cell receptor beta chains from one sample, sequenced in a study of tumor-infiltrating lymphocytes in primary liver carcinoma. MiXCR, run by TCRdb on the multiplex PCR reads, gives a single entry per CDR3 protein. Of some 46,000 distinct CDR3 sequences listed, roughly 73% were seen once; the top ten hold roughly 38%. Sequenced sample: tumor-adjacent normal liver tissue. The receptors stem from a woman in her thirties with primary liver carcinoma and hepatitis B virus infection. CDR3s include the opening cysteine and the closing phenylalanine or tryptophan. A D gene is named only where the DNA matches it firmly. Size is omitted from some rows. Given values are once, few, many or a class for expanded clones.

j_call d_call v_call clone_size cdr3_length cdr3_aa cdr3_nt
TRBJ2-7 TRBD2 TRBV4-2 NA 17 CASSQEGIAGDAYGQYF TGTGCCAGTAGCCAAGAAGGAATCGCGGGGGATGCCTACGGGCAGTACTTC
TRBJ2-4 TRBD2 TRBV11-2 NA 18 CASSLDPVHSGSWDIQYF TGTGCCAGCAGCTTAGACCCCGTCCATAGCGGGAGTTGGGACATTCAGTACTTC
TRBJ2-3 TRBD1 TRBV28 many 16 CASSLPRQGGTDTQYF TGTGCCAGCAGTTTACCCCGACAGGGGGGCACAGATACGCAGTATTTT
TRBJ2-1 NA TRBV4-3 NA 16 CAISQDAGSSYNEQFF TGTGCCATCAGCCAAGACGCGGGAAGCTCCTACAATGAGCAGTTCTTC
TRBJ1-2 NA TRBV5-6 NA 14 CSSSLNPVNYGYTF TGTTCCAGCAGCTTAAACCCGGTGAACTATGGCTACACCTTC
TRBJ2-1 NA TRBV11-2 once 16 CASSSSVAGGRNEQFF TGTGCCAGCAGCTCCTCGGTCGCAGGAGGTCGAAACGAGCAGTTCTTC
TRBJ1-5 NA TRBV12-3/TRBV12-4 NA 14 CVSSPDGHNQPQHF TGTGTCAGCAGTCCTGACGGGCACAATCAGCCCCAGCATTTT
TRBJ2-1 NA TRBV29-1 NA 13 CSAVPTVVNEQFF TGTAGCGCCGTGCCGACTGTAGTAAATGAGCAGTTCTTC
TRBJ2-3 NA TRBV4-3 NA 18 CASSQSLWLGDPDDTQCF TGCGCCAGCAGCCAGTCGCTTTGGCTGGGTGATCCCGATGATACGCAGTGTTTT
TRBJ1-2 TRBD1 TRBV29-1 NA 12 CSVYGQGSSYTF TGCAGCGTTTATGGACAGGGGAGCAGCTATACCTTC
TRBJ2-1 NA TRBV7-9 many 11 CASSLLNEQFF TGTGCCAGCAGCTTGTTAAATGAGCAGTTCTTC
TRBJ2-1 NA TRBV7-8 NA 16 CTSNLYSGSSYNEQCF TGTACCAGCAACTTATATAGCGGAAGCTCCTACAATGAGCAGTGCTTC
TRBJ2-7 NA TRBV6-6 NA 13 CASIRASFYEQYF TGTGCCAGCATAAGGGCGTCTTTCTATGAGCAGTACTTC
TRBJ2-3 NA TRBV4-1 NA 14 CTSSRDRNTDTQYF TGCACCAGCAGCCGAGATCGGAACACGGATACGCAGTATTTT
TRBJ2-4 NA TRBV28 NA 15 CDSSLWAGGNYIHYF NA
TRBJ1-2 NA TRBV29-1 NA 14 CSVVVREGIYGYTF TGCAGCGTTGTTGTAAGAGAGGGCATCTATGGCTACACCTTC
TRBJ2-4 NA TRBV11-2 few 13 CASSPGLGYIQCF TGTGCCAGTAGTCCCGGACTGGGGTACATTCAGTGCTTC
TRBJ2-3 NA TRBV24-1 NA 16 CATSDPQGPGTDTQYF TGTGCCACCAGTGATCCCCAAGGGCCGGGTACAGATACGCAGTATTTT
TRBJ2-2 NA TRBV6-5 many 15 CASSTPGLHTGELFF TGTGCCAGCAGTACGCCGGGACTTCACACCGGGGAGCTGTTTTTT
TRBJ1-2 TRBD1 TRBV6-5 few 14 CASSYKGQGNGYTF TGTGCCAGCAGTTATAAAGGACAGGGCAACGGCTACACCTTC
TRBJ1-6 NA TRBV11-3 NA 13 CASNLQGDPPIHF TGTGCCAGCAACTTACAGGGAGATCCACCCATCCACTTT
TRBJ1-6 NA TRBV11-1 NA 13 CADSRTLVSPLHF TGTGCCGACAGCCGGACACTGGTTTCACCCCTCCACTTT
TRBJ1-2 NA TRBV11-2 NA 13 CASSIRQPYVYTF TGTGCCAGCAGCATTAGACAGCCCTATGTCTACACCTTC
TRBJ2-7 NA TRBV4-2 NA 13 CASNQYMAYEQYF TGTGCCAGCAACCAATACATGGCGTACGAGCAGTACTTC
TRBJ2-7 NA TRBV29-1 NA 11 CSGGGLYEQCF TGCAGCGGAGGGGGGCTCTACGAGCAATGCTTC
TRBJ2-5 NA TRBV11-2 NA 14 CASTDLGIGGTQYF TGCGCCAGCACAGATCTAGGCATAGGAGGGACCCAGTACTTC
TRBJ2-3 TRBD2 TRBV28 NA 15 CASTWTSWVTDTRYF TGTGCCAGCACTTGGACTAGCTGGGTGACAGATACGCGGTATTTT
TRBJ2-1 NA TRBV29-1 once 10 CNVSYNEQSF TGCAACGTTTCCTACAATGAGCAGTCCTTC
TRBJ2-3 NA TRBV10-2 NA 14 CASSDLLAPDIQYF TGCGCCAGCAGTGACTTACTCGCGCCAGATATACAGTATTTT
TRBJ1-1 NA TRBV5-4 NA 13 CASSLTGRTEAFF TGTGCCAGCAGCTTAACAGGGAGAACTGAAGCTTTCTTT
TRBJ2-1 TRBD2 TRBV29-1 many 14 CSLTGLAGNNEQFF TGCAGCCTAACGGGACTAGCGGGGAACAATGAGCAGTTCTTC
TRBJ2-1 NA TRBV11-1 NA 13 CASSMGSYNEQFF TGTGCCAGTAGCATGGGCTCCTACAATGAGCAATTCTTC
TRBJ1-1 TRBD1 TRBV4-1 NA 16 CASSQVPDRGRTEAFF TGCGCCAGCAGCCAAGTTCCTGACAGGGGGCGAACTGAAGCTTTCTTT
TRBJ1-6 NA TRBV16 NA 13 CASSQSHISPLRF TGTGCCAGCAGCCAATCCCATATTTCACCCCTCCGCTTT
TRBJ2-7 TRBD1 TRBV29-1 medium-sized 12 CSAGTGTYEQYF TGCAGCGCCGGGACAGGGACCTACGAGCAGTACTTC
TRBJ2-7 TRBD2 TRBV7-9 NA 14 CVSSSGGLSYEQCF TGTGTCAGCAGCTCGGGAGGCCTCTCCTACGAGCAATGCTTC
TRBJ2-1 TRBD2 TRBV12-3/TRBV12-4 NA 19 CASSSLRTSGFNSYNEQFF TGTGCCAGCAGTTCCCTCCGGACTAGCGGGTTTAACTCCTACAATGAGCAGTTCTTC
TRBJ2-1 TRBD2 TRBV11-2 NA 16 CASNTFLAGGYNEQFF TGTGCTAGCAACACCTTTCTAGCGGGAGGATACAATGAGCAGTTCTTC
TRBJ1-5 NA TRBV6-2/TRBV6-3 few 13 CVSSYRDNQPQHF TGTGTTAGCAGTTACCGGGACAATCAGCCCCAGCATTTC
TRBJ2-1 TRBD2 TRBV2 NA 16 CACSAIAGGTYNEQFF TGTGCCTGCAGTGCCATAGCGGGGGGTACCTACAATGAGCAGTTCTTC
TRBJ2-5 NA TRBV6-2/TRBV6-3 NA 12 CASNSAQKTQYF TGTGCCAGCAACTCAGCCCAGAAGACCCAGTACTTC
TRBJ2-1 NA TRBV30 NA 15 CAWNDVPGSSCEQFF TGTGCCTGGAACGACGTACCAGGGAGCTCCTGCGAGCAGTTCTTC
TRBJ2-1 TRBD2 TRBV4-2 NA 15 CASSSGTSEAKGQFF TGTGCCAGCAGCTCCGGGACTAGCGAGGCGAAAGGGCAGTTCTTC
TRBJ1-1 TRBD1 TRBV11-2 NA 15 CAGSPGTGWDTEAFF TGCGCCGGCAGTCCCGGGACAGGGTGGGACACTGAAGCTTTCTTT
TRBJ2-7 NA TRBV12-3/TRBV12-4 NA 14 CASSFKGLTVEQYF TGTGCCAGCAGTTTCAAGGGCCTTACTGTAGAGCAGTACTTC
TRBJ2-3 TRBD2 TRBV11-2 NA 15 CASSPGLAGPDTQYF TGTGCCAGCAGCCCTGGACTAGCGGGCCCAGATACGCAGTATTTT
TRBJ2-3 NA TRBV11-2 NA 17 CACSHRGSGSLTDTQYF TGCGCCTGCAGCCATCGAGGGAGCGGAAGCCTTACAGATACGCAGTATTTT
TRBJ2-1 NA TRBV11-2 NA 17 CVSSFTPLRSSYNEQFF TGTGTCAGCAGCTTTACCCCACTGAGGAGCTCCTATAATGAGCAGTTCTTC
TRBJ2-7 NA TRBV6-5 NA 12 CASSRLVGEQYF TGTGCCAGCAGCCGACTAGTGGGCGAGCAGTACTTC
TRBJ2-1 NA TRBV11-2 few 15 CASSLGVGSYNEQFF TGTGCCAGCAGCTTAGGCGTAGGGAGCTACAATGAGCAGTTCTTC
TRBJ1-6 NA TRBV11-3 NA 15 CASSLGDWGNSSLHF TGTGCCAGCAGCTTAGGAGACTGGGGGAATTCATCCCTTCACTTT
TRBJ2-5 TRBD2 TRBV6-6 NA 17 CASSYSTSGRAGETQCF TGTGCCAGCAGTTACTCGACTAGCGGGAGGGCCGGAGAGACCCAGTGCTTC
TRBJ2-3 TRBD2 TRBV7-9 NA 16 CAGSLCGTTSTDTQYF TGTGCCGGCAGCCTGTGCGGGACTACTAGCACAGATACGCAGTATTTT
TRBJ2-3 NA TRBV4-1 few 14 CASSQDWNTDTKYF TGCGCCAGCAGCCAAGATTGGAACACAGATACGAAGTATTTT
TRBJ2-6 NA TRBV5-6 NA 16 CASGLAPGVGANVLAF TGTGCCAGCGGCTTGGCTCCAGGGGTTGGGGCCAACGTCCTGGCTTTC
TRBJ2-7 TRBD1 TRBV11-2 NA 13 CVNIGDRTYDQYF TGTGTCAACATAGGGGACAGGACCTACGATCAGTACTTC
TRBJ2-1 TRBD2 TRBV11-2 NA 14 CASNLGGIWNGQFF TGTGCCAGCAACCTCGGGGGGATATGGAATGGGCAGTTCTTC
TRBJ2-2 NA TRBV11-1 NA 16 CASSLVVGTSTGELFF TGTGCCAGTAGCTTAGTGGTGGGTACGAGCACCGGGGAGCTGTTTTTT
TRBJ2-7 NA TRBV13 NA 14 CVGSPTGRHYEQYF TGTGTCGGCAGCCCTACGGGGCGGCACTACGAGCAGTACTTC